Each of the 25 T cell receptor beta chains below was sequenced from the same sample in a study of metastatic and nonmetastatic thyroid tumors (dated by TCRdb to 2019 to 2021). None of the patients had been given any treatment before thyroid surgery. The protocol used for the library was PCR. For sequencing, an Illumina HiSeq 4000 was employed. TCRdb redid the processing of the public reads, applying fastp at Q25 and MiXCR, and retained in-frame beta chains. The table for this sample lists more than 10,000 clones; 24% of them were counted only once. The ten largest make up around 60% of the sample. The material sequenced was blood. Receptors originate from a male donor with papillary thyroid cancer or a benign thyroid nodule (not recorded which). Some clones in this sample may be carry-over from other donors' samples.

This clone was counted between two and nine times. V gene TRBV6-1 combines with J gene TRBJ1-3, with TRBD1 matching over 7 bases. The length of the CDR3 is 15 residues. Germline CDR1 is MNHNS and CDR2 is SASEGT. V gave up 5 bases and J gave up 8 bases; unmatched junction bases: 12. In DNA form, the CDR3 reads TGTGCCAGCAGTTCCCTCCCAGGGGGAAGGGACACCATATATTTT. This codes for CASSSLPGGRDTIYF.

A remark on this clone: A much more abundant neighbour one base away suggests this may be a read error. This chain connects TRBV7-2 to TRBJ2-2, with TRBD2 matching 8 bases. The trim removed 5 bases at V and 8 bases at J, leaving 10 bases unmatched. The CDR3 covers 15 residues. In germline, CDR1 is SGHTA, CDR2 FQGNSA. CDR3 region: CASSPGRGGRGELFF. Written as DNA, the CDR3 is TGTGCCAGCAGCCCCGGGAGGGGGGGCCGAGGGGAGCTGTTTTTT.

This clone was seen many times. A read error may account for a junction end that differs from germline. The chain combines TRBV7-7 with TRBJ2-7; TRBD1 aligns across 8 bases. This CDR3 contains 16 residues. Germline lookup yields CDR1 SSHAT and CDR2 FNYEAQ (reference sequence). The CDR3: CASSPSNRGFNYEQYF. As DNA, the CDR3 is TGTGCTAGCAGCCCCAGCAACAGGGGGTTTAACTACGAGCAGTACTTC.

The rearrangement uses TRBV19 and TRBJ1-5, with D tentatively TRBD1 (5 bases). The length of the CDR3 is 14 residues. Germline CDR1 LNHDA, CDR2 SQIVND (reference sequence). Trimming shortened V by 7 bases and J by 1 base, and 11 bases separated the two germline ends. This CDR3 is CASISRQSNQPQHF. The CDR3 bases are TGTGCCAGTATTAGTCGACAGAGCAATCAGCCCCAGCATTTT.

This chain links TRBV6-1 with TRBJ2-7, with a weak D call TRBD2 (5 bases). CDR3 length equals 15 residues. V dropped 1 base and J dropped 3 bases, with 13 bases sitting between them. Germline lookup yields CDR1 MNHNS and CDR2 SASEGT. CDR3 amino acids: CASSEGGSALYEQYF. CDR3 nucleotide sequence: TGTGCCAGCAGTGAAGGAGGGTCGGCCCTCTACGAGCAGTACTTC.

The chain recombines TRBV12-3 or TRBV12-4 with TRBJ1-1, with D maybe TRBD1 (6 bases). Between the trimmed V and J ends, which lost 8 bases and 0 bases, there was a span of 13 bases. The CDR3 is made up of 14 amino acids. The CDR3 nucleotides are TGTGCCAGCTCGAGACAGGTCATGAACACTGAAGCTTTCTTT. Amino acids: CASSRQVMNTEAFF.

The rearrangement links TRBV5-1 to TRBJ1-1; D unresolved. The CDR3 is 13 amino acids. Germline V lookup: CDR1 SGHRS, CDR2 YFSETQ. The germline V and J ends were trimmed by 0 bases and 0 bases, with 3 bases remaining between them. Written as DNA, the CDR3 is TGCGCCAGCAGCTTGGGCGTGAACACTGAAGCTTTCTTT. It encodes CASSLGVNTEAFF.

This rearrangement joins TRBV28 to TRBJ2-3; 11 bases are a match to TRBD1. This CDR3 region has 16 residues. Germline V gives CDR1 MDHEN, CDR2 SYDVKM. V was pared by 6 bases and J by 4 bases, with 9 bases of the junction left unmatched. CDR3 residues: CASSPLRTGGPDTQYF. CDR3 DNA: TGTGCCAGCAGCCCCCTTCGGACAGGGGGCCCAGATACGCAGTATTTT. The full variable domain, with the rest looked up from reference TRBV28 and TRBJ2-3, is DVKVTQSSRYLVKRTGEKVFLECVQDMDHENMFWYRQDPGLGLRLIYFSYDVKMKEKGDIPEGYSVSREKKERFSLILESASTNQTSMYLCASSPLRTGGPDTQYFGPGTRLTVL.

Many counts were recorded for this clone. The chain couples TRBV5-4 to TRBJ2-1, with 7 bases aligning to TRBD2. The CDR3 extends over 15 amino acids. CDR1 is SGHNT, CDR2 YYREEE, per germline (reference sequence). Germline trimming cut 4 bases from V and 7 bases from J; bases unmatched to any gene: 11. The CDR3 DNA reads as TGTGCCAGCAGCCCGAGAGGGAGGGCCCTTAATGAGCAGTTCTTC. Residues: CASSPRGRALNEQFF.

This chain joins TRBV19 and TRBJ1-5; D may be TRBD1 (6 bases). This CDR3 contains 17 residues. CDR1 LNHDA and CDR2 SQIVND come from the germline V gene (reference sequence). The V end was cut by 2 bases, the J end by 5 bases, with 19 bases between. CDR3 loop: CASSITRPGALDQPQHF. CDR3 in DNA: TGTGCCAGTAGTATAACCCGGCCAGGGGCACTCGATCAGCCCCAGCATTTT.

The J gene is TRBJ2-7, the V gene TRBV20-1; D assignment may be TRBD1 or TRBD2 (5 bases each). This CDR3 is 14 amino acids long. The V gene's germline CDR1 is DFQATT and CDR2 SNEGSKA (reference sequence). V was pared by 0 bases and J by 4 bases, with 13 bases between. In DNA, the CDR3 is TGCAGTGCTAGAGATCTGGGGGTCGTATACGAGCAGTACTTC. Translating gives CSARDLGVVYEQYF.

The rearrangement links TRBV5-1 to TRBJ2-3, with D possibly TRBD1 on 6 matching bases. CDR3 length: 17 residues. Germline V gene lookup returns CDR1 SGHRS and CDR2 YFSETQ. Trimming took off 0 bases at V and 3 bases at J, with 17 bases between the two ends. This CDR3 is CASSLAGGQGWTDTQYF. DNA for the CDR3: TGCGCCAGCAGCTTGGCAGGTGGGCAGGGGTGGACAGATACGCAGTATTTT. The full variable domain, rest sourced from reference TRBV5-1 and TRBJ2-3, is KAGVTQTPRYLIKTRGQQVTLSCSPISGHRSVSWYQQTPGQGLQFLFEYFSETQRNKGNFPGRFSGRQFSNSRSEMNVSTLELGDSALYLCASSLAGGQGWTDTQYFGPGTRLTVL.

This clone is medium-sized (0.01 to 0.1%) within its sample. The chain recombines TRBV28 with TRBJ1-5; weak D call: TRBD1 (5 bases). Per germline, CDR1 MDHEN and CDR2 SYDVKM. The CDR3 totals 14 residues. V was cut by 7 bases and J by 1 base, with 11 bases left in between. The CDR3 region is CASTGLSSNQPQHF. CDR3 DNA sequence: TGTGCCAGCACAGGGTTGAGCAGCAATCAGCCCCAGCATTTT. Looking up the rest from reference TRBV28 and TRBJ1-5 gives the full variable domain: DVKVTQSSRYLVKRTGEKVFLECVQDMDHENMFWYRQDPGLGLRLIYFSYDVKMKEKGDIPEGYSVSREKKERFSLILESASTNQTSMYLCASTGLSSNQPQHFGDGTRLSIL.

This rearrangement joins TRBV6-1 to TRBJ1-2; the D is unclear. The V and J ends lost 1 base and 11 bases respectively, with 17 bases between them. The CDR3 has 14 amino acids. Germline V gene data show CDR1 as MNHNS and CDR2 as SASEGT. CDR3 DNA: TGTGCCAGCAGTGAAGGCGACGGGATGGGAGTGTACACCTTC. Amino acids: CASSEGDGMGVYTF.

This clone appeared a few times. Other nucleotide sequences in the sample specify the same CDR3. The chain joins TRBV6-1 to TRBJ2-6; the D gene is possibly TRBD1 (5 bases). The germline V gene has CDR1 MNHNS and CDR2 SASEGT. This CDR3 comprises 15 residues. Trimming left V 6 bases short and J 4 bases short, with 13 bases between. The CDR3 sequence is CASSPQGDGANVLTF. The CDR3 bases are TGTGCCAGCAGCCCCCAGGGCGACGGGGCCAACGTCCTGACTTTC.

In this sample, this clone turned up a few times. V usage is TRBV28 and J usage is TRBJ2-3, with 9 positions matching TRBD1. The CDR3 totals 16 residues. V lost 6 bases and J lost 5; bases outside the gene matches: 12. Looked up from germline, CDR1 is MDHEN and CDR2 is SYDVKM. The CDR3 sequence is CASSKQGAVVGDTQYF. In DNA form, the CDR3 reads TGTGCCAGCAGCAAACAGGGGGCGGTGGTAGGAGATACGCAGTATTTT.

A remark on this clone: One end of the junction fails to match germline, which may point to a read error. The chain carries TRBV6-5 and TRBJ2-7; D may match TRBD1 or TRBD2 (5 bases each). This CDR3 region has 15 residues. Germline V gene data show CDR1 as MNHEY and CDR2 as SVGAGI. CDR3 region: CASSSAFGGPYVQYF. The CDR3 DNA follows: TGTGCCAGCAGTTCTGCGTTTGGGGGTCCCTACGTGCAGTACTTC.

This clone occurred a few times. The V and J genes are TRBV6-1 and TRBJ1-2; 8 positions agree with TRBD1. Trimming at V came to 6 bases and at J to 3 bases, leaving 3 bases not matched to a gene. Per germline, CDR1 MNHNS and CDR2 SASEGT. This CDR3 spans 13 amino acids. The chain's CDR3 is CASRGQGYYGYTF. The CDR3 nucleotides read TGTGCCAGCAGAGGACAGGGATACTATGGCTACACCTTC.

A word on this clone: No conserved phenylalanine or tryptophan ends this CDR3, so it is likely a read error. The DNA is omitted, as the CDR3 cannot be located on it reliably, and the CDR3 follows TCRdb's listing. The rearrangement links TRBV6-5 to TRBJ2-3; the table's TRBD1 call for D was not verified on the DNA. With termini counted, the CDR3 has 16 amino acids. From germline, CDR1 is MNHEY and CDR2 SVGAGI. CDR3 protein: CASSYKTEASTDTQSV.

This clone turned up a few times. The CDR3 DNA sequence: TGTGCCAGCAGTTACTCGAGAGGGGGGGCAGATAATTCACCCCTCCACTTT. Translated, it gives CASSYSRGGADNSPLHF. This chain uses TRBV6-5 with TRBJ1-6; weak D call: TRBD1 (6 bases). The CDR3 is made up of 17 amino acids. Germline CDR1 MNHEY, CDR2 SVGAGI. Trimming removed 0 bases at V and 5 bases at J, with 14 bases between.

By sample share, this clone is medium-sized (0.01 to 0.1%). The chain couples TRBV6-1 to TRBJ2-7; D gene unclear. CDR1 and CDR2 from the germline V gene are MNHNS and SASEGT. V dropped 6 bases and J dropped 4 bases, with 22 bases sitting between them. The CDR3 is 16 residues long. The DNA of the CDR3 is TGTGCCAGCAGGGCATCCCTCAACCCGGTTCTGTACGAGCAGTACTTC. Protein product: CASRASLNPVLYEQYF.

The chain couples TRBV11-1 to TRBJ2-1, with D possibly TRBD2 on 6 matching bases. Germline-derived CDR1 and CDR2 are SGHAT and FQDESV (reference sequence). The CDR3 runs to 16 residues. V was trimmed by 5 bases and J by 3 bases, leaving 17 bases between them. CDR3 sequence reads: CASSPQGLRVYNEQFF. The DNA of the CDR3 is TGTGCCAGCAGCCCCCAGGGACTTCGGGTCTACAATGAGCAGTTCTTC.

The chain links TRBV6-2 or TRBV6-3 to TRBJ2-7, with a tentative D call TRBD1 (5 bases). V lost 6 bases and J 5 bases, leaving 14 bases between the germline ends. The length of the CDR3 is 13 residues. Germline V gene lookup returns CDR1 MNHEY and CDR2 SVGEGT. The CDR3 region is CASSYARGHEQYF. The CDR3 bases are TGTGCCAGCAGCTACGCTAGGGGCCACGAGCAGTACTTC.

The genes are TRBV11-3 and TRBJ2-5; D assignment may be TRBD1 or TRBD2 (5 bases each). V lost 1 base to trimming and J lost 4 bases, with 19 bases between them. In germline, CDR1 is SGHNT, CDR2 YENEEA. The CDR3 has 17 residues. CDR3: CASSLGSGGGTRETQYF. CDR3 DNA sequence: TGTGCCAGCAGCTTAGGGAGTGGGGGTGGAACCCGAGAGACCCAGTACTTC.

The chain joins TRBV10-2 to TRBJ2-5; 9 bases line up with TRBD1. Germline loops: CDR1 WSHSY, CDR2 SAAADI. The CDR3 consists of 15 residues. V was pared by 2 bases and J by 2 bases, with 3 bases of the junction left unmatched. The CDR3 here is CASSEPGTGQETQYF. In DNA, the CDR3 is TGCGCCAGCAGTGAGCCGGGGACAGGGCAAGAGACCCAGTACTTC.